The next 9 T cell receptor beta chains were all read from a single sample in a study of memory CD4+ T cells and cytomegalovirus serostatus. The sort gate was single viable CD3+CD4+CD8-CD45RO+ cells for memory CD4+ T cells. Here immunoSEQ multiplex PCR was the method, and the copy in TCRdb shows in-frame clones only, minus some. The sample includes 40,000 or so clones, 60% to 85% of them seen just once. The sequencing sample was made of memory CD4+ T cells from blood. These TCRs come from an adult in good health and CMV-seronegative.

The V and J genes are TRBV30 and TRBJ2-5; 10 bases are shared with TRBD2. Germline CDR1 GTSNPN, CDR2 SVGIG (reference sequence). The length of the CDR3 is 16 residues. V trimming: 0 bases; J trimming: 5 bases; junction bases outside the gene matches: 9. CDR3 bases: TGTGCCTGGAGTGTAGGCCTAGCGGGGGAGCTTGAGACCCAGTACTTC. This sequence encodes CAWSVGLAGELETQYF.

The V and J genes are TRBV5-1 and TRBJ1-1; a possible D gene is TRBD1 (5 bases). The CDR3 sequence is 14 residues long. Germline V CDR1 and CDR2: SGHRS, YFSETQ. Trimming stripped 5 bases from V and 6 bases from J, with 17 bases between. CDR3 sequence: CASRPGPNGPEAFF. The CDR3 DNA follows: TGCGCCAGCAGGCCGGGACCAAATGGCCCTGAAGCTTTCTTT.

The chain couples TRBV7-9 to TRBJ2-7; TRBD1 matches 8 bases. Germline values: CDR1 SEHNR, CDR2 FQNEAQ (reference sequence). This CDR3 comprises 15 residues. The V gene end was trimmed by 5 bases and the J gene end by 7 bases; junction bases not matched to a gene: 13. The CDR3: CASSMPGQVEREQYF. The CDR3 DNA reads TGTGCCAGCAGCATGCCGGGACAGGTCGAGAGGGAGCAGTACTTC. Drawing the rest from reference TRBV7-9 and TRBJ2-7, the complete variable domain is DTGVSQNPRHKITKRGQNVTFRCDPISEHNRLYWYRQTLGQGPEFLTYFQNEAQLEKSRLLSDRFSAERPKGSFSTLEIQRTEQGDSAMYLCASSMPGQVEREQYFGPGTRLTVT.

J is TRBJ2-3 and V is TRBV7-2; 9 positions agree with TRBD1. CDR3 length: 15 amino acids. V lost 5 bases, J lost 3 bases, and 6 bases stayed unmatched. Germline CDR1 SGHTA, CDR2 FQGNSA. CDR3 bases: TGTGCCAGCAGCCCGGGGACAGGGTTAACAGATACGCAGTATTTT. This gives the protein CASSPGTGLTDTQYF.

The chain combines TRBV30 with TRBJ2-3, with TRBD1 as a possible D gene (5 bases). V lost 3 bases, J lost 3 bases, and 13 bases lay in between. CDR1 and CDR2 (germline): GTSNPN, SVGIG (reference sequence). CDR3 length: 14 amino acids. The DNA of the CDR3 is TGTGCCTGGAGCAGGGAATTAGGGACAGATACGCAGTATTTT. It yields the protein CAWSRELGTDTQYF. The full variable domain, in which reference TRBV30 and TRBJ2-3 provide the parts outside the CDR3, is SQTIHQWPATLVQPVGSPLSLECTVEGTSNPNLYWYRQAAGRGLQLLFYSVGIGQISSEVPQNLSASRPQDRQFILSSKKLLLSDSGFYLCAWSRELGTDTQYFGPGTRLTVL.

The chain recombines TRBV5-1 with TRBJ2-7, with 9 bases aligning to TRBD2. CDR3 length: 16 residues. J lost 8 bases, V lost 5 bases, and 17 bases had no gene match. Germline V gene data show CDR1 as SGHRS and CDR2 as YFSETQ. CDR3 loop: CASSRRAGGDSTQQYF. The DNA for the CDR3 is TGCGCCAGCAGTCGCAGGGCGGGGGGGGACTCTACGCAGCAGTACTTC.

The chain carries TRBV29-1 and TRBJ2-5; D is undetermined. The CDR3 runs 11 residues. The germline V and J ends were trimmed by 5 bases and 3 bases, with 7 bases remaining between them. The germline gives CDR1 SQVTM, CDR2 ANQGSEA. The CDR3 here is CSVNRKETQYF. The CDR3, as DNA: TGCAGCGTTAACAGAAAAGAGACCCAGTACTTC.

The gene calls are TRBV7-8 and TRBJ1-2; 9 bases line up with TRBD1. In germline, CDR1 is SGHVS, CDR2 FQNEAQ. J gave up 7 bases and V 2 bases, and 5 bases lay outside the gene matches. The length of the CDR3 is 14 residues. The CDR3 spells CASSLHGTGSGYTF. CDR3 nucleotides: TGTGCCAGCAGCTTACACGGGACAGGGAGTGGCTACACCTTC. Full variable domain (outside the CDR3, taken from reference TRBV7-8 and TRBJ1-2): GAGVSQSPRYKVAKRGQDVALRCDPISGHVSLFWYQQALGQGPEFLTYFQNEAQLDKSGLPSDRFFAERPEGSVSTLKIQRTQQEDSAVYLCASSLHGTGSGYTFGSGTRLTVV.

The V and J genes are TRBV7-8 and TRBJ1-3, with D perhaps matching TRBD1 (6 bases). This CDR3 spans 13 amino acids. The V end was cut by 5 bases, the J end by 4 bases, with 9 bases between. Germline V CDR1 and CDR2: SGHVS, FQNEAQ. The CDR3 DNA sequence: TGTGCCAGCAGCGTGGACAGCGGAAACACCATATATTTT. This gives the protein CASSVDSGNTIYF. The variable domain in full, with the rest retrieved from reference TRBV7-8 and TRBJ1-3, is GAGVSQSPRYKVAKRGQDVALRCDPISGHVSLFWYQQALGQGPEFLTYFQNEAQLDKSGLPSDRFFAERPEGSVSTLKIQRTQQEDSAVYLCASSVDSGNTIYFGEGSWLTVV.